This T cell receptor beta chain came from a study of identical twins (dated by TCRdb to 2016 to 2018). With regard to the full study: TCR alpha and beta repertoires from monozygotic twins, unrelated adults of various ages and cord blood were deep-sequenced to test whether fetal clonotypes persist. To rule out contamination, the twin experiments were replicated at different times with different library preparation protocols. What the research found in general, with its limitations: Fewer insertions were carried by abundant cord blood beta clonotypes, a similar but weaker trend appeared in young adult naive repertoires, and no such trend appeared in memory repertoires. In beta out-of-frame sequences, excess twin sharing was weaker, because having fewer shared sequences lowered the signal-to-noise ratio. Out-of-frame TCR alpha sequences shared between twins showed an excess of low generation-probability sequences compared with coincidental sharing between unrelated individuals. Because the same donors could not be followed over many years, the conclusions depended on cross-sectional statistical analysis. Zero-insertion analyses could be partly confounded by invariant T cells such as MAIT and iNKT, though diverse VJ usage argued against such confounding for most clonotypes. Recombination models systematically underestimated out-of-frame TCR alpha sharing in monozygotic twins but agreed with sharing between unrelated individuals.

To prepare the library, 5' RACE was applied. The listed sequencing device is Illumina HiSeq 2000. A universal primer binding site was introduced by template switching, and a unique molecular identifier was present in the final cDNA, enabling accurate counting of TCR cDNA molecules. Specific primers in the conserved constant-segment region were used to synthesize first-strand cDNA for TCR alpha and beta chains. To control for contamination, each cDNA library was double barcoded with a SMART-Mk sample barcode plus Illumina barcodes. Two successive PCR steps introduced TruSeq adapter sequences along with Illumina sample barcodes. The TCR alpha and beta cDNA libraries were sequenced on the Illumina HiSeq platform using custom primers. Per the authors' processing: MiGEC processed the raw reads to extract unique molecular identifiers, while MiXCR was used to determine the CDR3 positions. For each individual, recombination models were inferred using an EM algorithm with the repgenHMM and IGoR tools. Shared clonotype analysis was performed with the tcR package in R, normalizing sharing by the product of cloneset sizes. To study raw recombination free of thymic and clonal selection effects, out-of-frame nonproductive sequences were analyzed. Using fastp at Q25 and MiXCR, TCRdb reprocessed the public reads and kept productive beta chains. Entries that share a CDR3 protein sequence are merged under the most common genes and DNA. The V and J calls were determined by TCRdb, not by the authors. In all, the sample holds about 240,000 distinct CDR3 sequences, and more than 9% of those were seen once. Of the sample, about 9.1% is held by the ten largest clones.

The CDR3 goes from the cysteine to the phenylalanine over 15 residues. Only CDR3 DNA is held: 45 bases, read in frame from base 1. V is reduced by 1 base and J by 7 bases, leaving a spacing of 17 bases between them. For CDR1 and CDR2, the germline V gene lists LGHNA and YNFKEQ. Every donor in the study was a healthy Caucasian. Miltenyi CD45RO+ enrichment and human naive T-cell isolation kits were used to isolate memory (CD45RO+) and naive T cells from PBMC. In regard to this clonotype: Its binding antigen is unknown. No much larger clone is present one base from it, and per-base qualities are unavailable.

Sequences were obtained from memory T cells sorted from blood. Reading the label with the study, this specimen's cell subset or site is: CD45RO+ enriched T cells. This clonotype was sampled from a man aged 45 to 65 in good health. The rearranged chain carries TRBV4-2 and TRBJ2-7, with the D gene call left open. The base sequence is TGTGCCAGCAGCCAAGTCTTCTCCGCCTCAATTGAGCAGTACTTC. Its product reads: CASSQVFSASIEQYF.